Described below is a single T cell receptor (beta chain) sequence and its context. This receptor's antigen is unknown. A read error may produce the germline difference seen at one junction end. For repertoire sequencing, TCR beta CDR3 regions were amplified from RNA transcripts. A first-round RT-PCR used HTBI primers with the Qiagen OneStep RT-PCR kit, followed by a second-round multiplex PCR, size selection and purification. The libraries underwent paired-end sequencing with 100 bp reads on an Illumina HiSeq2000. Regarding the original processing steps: SOAPnuke was used to process the reads, throwing out any read that had adapters, had uncalled bases, had a mean Phred below 15, or lacked an exact constant-primer or identifier match. COPE v1.2.5 was used to merge the high-quality paired reads. Clonotypes were defined as unique nucleotide sequences and were aligned to IMGT TRB V, D and J references using MiTCR v1.1. Only V-J combinations with frequency above 0.0001 were analysed, covering approximately 99% of repertoires. For each V-J combination, a TCR clonal expansion and chaos score was defined as F50 clonal expansion divided by the chaos observed in the TCRdist matrix. Welch's t-statistics and random forest were used to narrow the features down to approximately twelve V-J combinations, which were then fed into a naive Bayes classifier. The Morisita-Horn index was used to measure how similar the thyroid and blood repertoires were. The public reads were reanalyzed by TCRdb: fastp trimming at Q25, MiXCR alignment, in-frame beta chains only. Here each entry gathers all rows of one CDR3 protein and keeps the most common genes and DNA. The V and J calls follow TCRdb's processing rather than the paper's. The sample table contains 680,000 or so distinct CDR3 sequences; only one count was recorded for 20% to 25% of them. The ten biggest clones cover roughly 7.4% of the sample.

There are 14 amino acids in the CDR3, from cysteine to phenylalanine inclusive. The sequence is cut down to CDR3 DNA, 42 bases in frame from base 1. As encoded in the germline V gene, CDR1 is KGHDR while CDR2 is SFDVKD. Hyperthyroidism was defined as stable when no progression to ophthalmopathy occurred within 18 months of follow-up. The hyperthyroidism patients were 18 to 65 years old and newly diagnosed, with a disease duration of less than 2 months. Patients were excluded if they had other autoimmune diseases, uncontrolled infections, pregnancy or lactation. Diagnosis relied on clinical symptoms, serum thyroxine, TRAb, thyroid ultrasound and orbital computed tomography. Using Ficoll-Paque density gradient centrifugation, PBMCs were isolated from less than 11 ml of fresh peripheral blood. Total RNA was extracted using Trizol reagent, and RNA quality was checked on an Agilent 2100 Bioanalyzer. This entry comes from a study of Graves' ophthalmopathy and Graves' hyperthyroidism (dated by TCRdb to the late 2010s). With regard to the full study: Peripheral blood samples were taken at the time of initial diagnosis, before any treatment was given. TCR beta repertoire signatures were used to distinguish Graves' ophthalmopathy from Graves' hyperthyroidism and to predict progression to ophthalmopathy. To explore V-J signatures that distinguish ophthalmopathy from hyperthyroidism, a discovery set of around 100 patients was enrolled, made up of 40 to 45 with ophthalmopathy and under 65 with stable hyperthyroidism. After sampling, hyperthyroidism patients received methimazole starting at 30 mg daily, and ophthalmopathy patients received high-dose intravenous methylprednisolone. The independent validation cohort included 20 or so hyperthyroidism patients plus 17 patients who later progressed from hyperthyroidism to ophthalmopathy. In total, around 140 blood samples were TCR-sequenced: around 42 ophthalmopathy, roughly 77 hyperthyroidism and approximately 17 hyperthyroidism-to-ophthalmopathy patients. In about 6 hyperthyroidism patients, T-cell repertoires of thyroid tissue and blood were compared. For training and testing, the 100 or so patients in the discovery cohort were randomly divided in a 7:3 ratio. Paper-wide results and their limitations: In validation, the model predicted ophthalmopathy progression with more than 55% sensitivity and approximately 78% specificity; some 13 predicted patients were CT-confirmed with GO in a median of approximately six months. In cross-validation, the 13-signature model distinguished ophthalmopathy from stable hyperthyroidism with around 90% sensitivity and roughly 81% specificity, while in the test set the corresponding values were around 79% and 71%. Sample size was not predetermined statistically, and investigators were not blinded to group allocation. Most of the expanded thyroid clonotypes with a frequency above 0.001 were also detected in blood, and it was suggested that the thyroid immune response may be reflected by blood repertoires.

The sequence is built from TRBV24-1 and TRBJ2-4; TRBD2 could be the D gene, as 5 bases match. Sequencing was carried out using peripheral blood. This TCR came from a woman younger than 35 with stable Graves' hyperthyroidism. Some clones in this sample may be carry-over from other donors' samples. Donor details come from another sample of the same person, matched by shared clones. The bases read TGTGCCACCAGTGAAATGAGCGGAGAAAACATTAAGTACTTC. It codes for CATSEMSGENIKYF.